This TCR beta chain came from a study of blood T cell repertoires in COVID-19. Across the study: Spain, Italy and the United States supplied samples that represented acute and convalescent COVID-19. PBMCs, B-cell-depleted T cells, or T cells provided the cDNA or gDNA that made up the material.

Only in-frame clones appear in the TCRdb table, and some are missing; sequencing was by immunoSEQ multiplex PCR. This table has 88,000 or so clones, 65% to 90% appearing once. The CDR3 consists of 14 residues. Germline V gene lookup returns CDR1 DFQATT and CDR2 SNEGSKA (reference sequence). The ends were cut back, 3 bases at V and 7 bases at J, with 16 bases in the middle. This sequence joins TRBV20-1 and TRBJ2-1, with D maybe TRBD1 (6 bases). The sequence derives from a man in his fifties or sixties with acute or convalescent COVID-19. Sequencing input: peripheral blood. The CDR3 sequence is CSASSGTILNEQFF. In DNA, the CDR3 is TGCAGTGCTAGTTCCGGGACAATATTAAATGAGCAGTTCTTC.